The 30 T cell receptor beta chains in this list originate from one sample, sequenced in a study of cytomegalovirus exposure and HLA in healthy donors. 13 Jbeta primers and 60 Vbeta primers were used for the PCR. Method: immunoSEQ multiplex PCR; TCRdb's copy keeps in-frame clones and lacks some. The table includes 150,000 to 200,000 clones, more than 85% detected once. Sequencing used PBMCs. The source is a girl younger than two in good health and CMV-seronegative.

This CDR3 is CASRTDRGQAGELFF. The CDR3 nucleotides read TGTGCCAGTAGGACGGACAGGGGGCAAGCCGGGGAGCTGTTTTTT. The gene calls are TRBV19 and TRBJ2-2, with 11 bases lining up with TRBD1. The V gene end was trimmed by 6 bases and the J gene end by 6 bases; junction bases not matched to a gene: 6. The V gene's germline CDR1 is LNHDA and CDR2 SQIVND (reference sequence). The CDR3 loop spans 15 amino acids.

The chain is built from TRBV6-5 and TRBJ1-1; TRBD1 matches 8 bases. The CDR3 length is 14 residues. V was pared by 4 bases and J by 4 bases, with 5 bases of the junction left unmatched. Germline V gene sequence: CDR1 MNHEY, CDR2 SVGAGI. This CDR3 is CASSWDRKITEAFF. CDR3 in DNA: TGTGCCAGCAGTTGGGACAGGAAGATCACTGAAGCTTTCTTT.

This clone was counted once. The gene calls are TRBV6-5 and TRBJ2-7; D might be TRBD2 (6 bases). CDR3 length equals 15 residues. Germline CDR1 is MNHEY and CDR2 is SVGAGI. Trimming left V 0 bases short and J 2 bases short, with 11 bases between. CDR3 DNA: TGTGCCAGCAGTTACTCAACGGGGGATACCTACGAGCAGTACTTC. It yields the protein CASSYSTGDTYEQYF.

The CDR3 protein is CASSRSQGQPQHF. CDR3 nucleotide sequence: TGCGCCAGCAGCCGTTCTCAGGGTCAGCCCCAGCATTTT. The V gene is TRBV4-1, the J gene TRBJ1-5, with D possibly TRBD1 on 5 matching bases. This CDR3 has 13 amino acids. Per the germline V gene, CDR1 is MGHRA and CDR2 is YSYEKL. V was pared by 4 bases and J by 6 bases, with 10 bases between.

In DNA, the CDR3 is TGTGCCAGCAGCTTTACAGGGAAGACCCAGTACTTC. Amino acids: CASSFTGKTQYF. V usage is TRBV5-6 and J usage is TRBJ2-5, with D perhaps TRBD1 (6 bases). The ends were cut back, 2 bases at V and 6 bases at J, with 8 bases in the middle. This CDR3 is built from 12 residues. CDR1 is SGHDT and CDR2 is YYEEEE in the germline V gene.

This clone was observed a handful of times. This chain's CDR3 is CASSASGRANEQFF. Written as DNA, the CDR3 is TGTGCCAGCAGCGCTAGCGGGAGGGCCAATGAGCAGTTCTTC. The chain recombines TRBV11-3 with TRBJ2-1; 12 bases fit TRBD2. Germline trimming cut 5 bases from V and 6 bases from J; bases unmatched to any gene: 2. This CDR3 has 14 residues. Germline lookup yields CDR1 SGHNT and CDR2 YENEEA.

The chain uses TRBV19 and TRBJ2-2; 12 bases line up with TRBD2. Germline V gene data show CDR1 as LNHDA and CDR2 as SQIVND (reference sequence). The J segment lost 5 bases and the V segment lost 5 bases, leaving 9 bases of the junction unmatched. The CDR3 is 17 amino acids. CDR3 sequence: CASSPQLAGGITGELFF. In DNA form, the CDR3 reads TGTGCCAGTAGTCCCCAACTAGCGGGAGGAATTACCGGGGAGCTGTTTTTT.

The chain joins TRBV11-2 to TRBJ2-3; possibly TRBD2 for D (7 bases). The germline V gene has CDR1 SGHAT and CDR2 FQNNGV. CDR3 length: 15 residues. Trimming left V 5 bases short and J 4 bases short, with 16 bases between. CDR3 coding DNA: TGTGCCAGCAGCCCATTTGGGGGGGCAGCAGATACGCAGTATTTT. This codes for CASSPFGGAADTQYF.

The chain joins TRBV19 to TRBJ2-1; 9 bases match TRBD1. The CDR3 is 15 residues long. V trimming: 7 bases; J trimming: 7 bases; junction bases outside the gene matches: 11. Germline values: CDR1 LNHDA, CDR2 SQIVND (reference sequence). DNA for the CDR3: TGTGCCAGTAAACTAGGGACAGGGCTGGGTAATGAGCAGTTCTTC. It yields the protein CASKLGTGLGNEQFF.

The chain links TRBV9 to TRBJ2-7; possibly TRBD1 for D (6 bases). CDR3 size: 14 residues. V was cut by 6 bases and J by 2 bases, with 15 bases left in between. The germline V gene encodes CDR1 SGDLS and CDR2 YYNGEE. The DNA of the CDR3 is TGTGCCAGCATGACCCGTCGGGACACCTACGAGCAGTACTTC. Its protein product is CASMTRRDTYEQYF. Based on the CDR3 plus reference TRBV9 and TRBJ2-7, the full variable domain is DSGVTQTPKHLITATGQRVTLRCSPRSGDLSVYWYQQSLDQGLQFLIQYYNGEERAKGNILERFSAQQFPDLHSELNLSSLELGDSALYFCASMTRRDTYEQYFGPGTRLTVT.

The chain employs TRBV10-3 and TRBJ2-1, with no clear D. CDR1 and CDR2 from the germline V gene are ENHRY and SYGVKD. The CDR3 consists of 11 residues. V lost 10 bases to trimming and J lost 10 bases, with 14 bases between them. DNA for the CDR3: TGTGCCACCCAAGCGCTCGGGGAGCAGTTCTTC. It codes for CATQALGEQFF.

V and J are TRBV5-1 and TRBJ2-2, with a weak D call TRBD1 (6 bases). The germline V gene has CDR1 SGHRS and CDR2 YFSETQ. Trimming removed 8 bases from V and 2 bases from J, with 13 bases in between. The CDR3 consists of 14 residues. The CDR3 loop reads CASEPRGNTGELFF. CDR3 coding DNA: TGCGCCAGTGAGCCCAGGGGAAACACCGGGGAGCTGTTTTTT.

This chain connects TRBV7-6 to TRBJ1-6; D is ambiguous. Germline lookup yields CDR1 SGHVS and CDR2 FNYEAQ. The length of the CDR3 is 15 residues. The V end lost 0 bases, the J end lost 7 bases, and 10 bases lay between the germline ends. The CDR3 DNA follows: TGTGCCAGCAGCTTAGCGTCACGGTCCAATTCACCCCTCCACTTT. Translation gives CASSLASRSNSPLHF.

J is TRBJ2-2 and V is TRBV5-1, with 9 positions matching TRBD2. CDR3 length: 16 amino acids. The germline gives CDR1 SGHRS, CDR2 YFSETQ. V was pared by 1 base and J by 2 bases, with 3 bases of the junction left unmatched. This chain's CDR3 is CASSLTLAGNTGELFF. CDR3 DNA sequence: TGCGCCAGCAGCTTGACACTAGCGGGTAACACCGGGGAGCTGTTTTTT.

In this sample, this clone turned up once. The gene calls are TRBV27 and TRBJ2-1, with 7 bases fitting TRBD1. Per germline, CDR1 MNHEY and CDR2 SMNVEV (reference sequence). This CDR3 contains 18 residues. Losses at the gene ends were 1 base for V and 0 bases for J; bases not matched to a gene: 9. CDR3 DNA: TGTGCCAGCAGTTTATACGGTCCGGACAGGAGCTCCTACAATGAGCAGTTCTTC. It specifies CASSLYGPDRSSYNEQFF.

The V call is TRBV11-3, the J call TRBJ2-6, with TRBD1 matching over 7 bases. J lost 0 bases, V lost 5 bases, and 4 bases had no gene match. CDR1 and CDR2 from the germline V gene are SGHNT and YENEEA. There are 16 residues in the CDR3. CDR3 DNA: TGTGCCAGCAGCCCAGGGGGTAGCTCTGGGGCCAACGTCCTGACTTTC. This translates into CASSPGGSSGANVLTF.

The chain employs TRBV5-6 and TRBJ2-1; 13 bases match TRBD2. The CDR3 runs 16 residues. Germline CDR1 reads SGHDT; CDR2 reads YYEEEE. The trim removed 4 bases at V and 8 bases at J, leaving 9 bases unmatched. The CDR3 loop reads CASSSSRLAGGDEQFF. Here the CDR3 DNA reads TGTGCCAGCAGCAGTTCCCGACTAGCGGGGGGAGATGAGCAGTTCTTC.

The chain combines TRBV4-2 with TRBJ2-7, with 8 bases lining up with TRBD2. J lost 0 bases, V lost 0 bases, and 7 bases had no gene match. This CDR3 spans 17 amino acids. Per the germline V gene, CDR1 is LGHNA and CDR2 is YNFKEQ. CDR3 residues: CASSQDRTREDSYEQYF. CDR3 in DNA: TGTGCCAGCAGCCAAGATCGGACGCGGGAGGACTCCTACGAGCAGTACTTC.

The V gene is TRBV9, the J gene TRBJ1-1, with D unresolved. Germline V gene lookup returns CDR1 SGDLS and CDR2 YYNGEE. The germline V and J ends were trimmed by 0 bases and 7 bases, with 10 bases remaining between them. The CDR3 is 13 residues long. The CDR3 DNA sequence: TGTGCCAGCAGCGTAGCTACGGAGAGTGAAGCTTTCTTT. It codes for CASSVATESEAFF.

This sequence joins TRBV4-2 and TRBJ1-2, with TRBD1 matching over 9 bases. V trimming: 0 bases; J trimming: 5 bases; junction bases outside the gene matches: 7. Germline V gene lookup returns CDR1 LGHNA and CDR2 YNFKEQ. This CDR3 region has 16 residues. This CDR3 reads CASSQDGTGRGYGYTF. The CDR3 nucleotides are TGTGCCAGCAGCCAAGACGGGACAGGGCGGGGGTATGGCTACACCTTC.

This chain's CDR3 is CAISPLRQGPSNYGYTF. The CDR3 region has the DNA TGTGCCATCAGCCCCCTTCGACAGGGCCCTTCGAACTATGGCTACACCTTC. The V call is TRBV10-3, the J call TRBJ1-2; the match to TRBD1 covers 7 bases. The germline gives CDR1 ENHRY, CDR2 SYGVKD. The ends lost 6 bases at V and 2 bases at J; junction bases unmatched: 15. The CDR3 is made up of 17 amino acids.

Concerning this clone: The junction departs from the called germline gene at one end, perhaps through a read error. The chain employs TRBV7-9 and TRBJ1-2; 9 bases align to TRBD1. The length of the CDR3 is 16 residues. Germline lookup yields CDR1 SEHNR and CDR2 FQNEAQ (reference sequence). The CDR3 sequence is CSSSAGTGTSNYGYTF. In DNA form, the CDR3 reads TGTTCCAGCAGCGCCGGGACAGGGACCTCAAACTATGGCTACACCTTC.

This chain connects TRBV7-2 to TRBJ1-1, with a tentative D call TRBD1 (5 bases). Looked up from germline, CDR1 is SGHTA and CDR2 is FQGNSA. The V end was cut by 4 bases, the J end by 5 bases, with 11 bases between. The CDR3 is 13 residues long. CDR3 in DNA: TGTGCCAGCAGCTCGGGGGTTAGAACTGAAGCTTTCTTT. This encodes CASSSGVRTEAFF. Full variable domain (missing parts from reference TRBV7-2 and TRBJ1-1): GAGVSQSPSNKVTEKGKDVELRCDPISGHTALYWYRQSLGQGLEFLIYFQGNSAPDKSGLPSDRFSAERTGGSVSTLTIQRTQQEDSAVYLCASSSGVRTEAFFGQGTRLTVV.

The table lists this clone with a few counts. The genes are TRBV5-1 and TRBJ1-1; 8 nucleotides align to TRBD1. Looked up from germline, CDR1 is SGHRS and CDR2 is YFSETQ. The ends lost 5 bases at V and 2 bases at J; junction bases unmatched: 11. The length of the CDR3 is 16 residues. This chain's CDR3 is CASRTPAGTGNTEAFF. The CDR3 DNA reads TGCGCCAGCAGAACCCCAGCTGGGACAGGCAACACTGAAGCTTTCTTT.

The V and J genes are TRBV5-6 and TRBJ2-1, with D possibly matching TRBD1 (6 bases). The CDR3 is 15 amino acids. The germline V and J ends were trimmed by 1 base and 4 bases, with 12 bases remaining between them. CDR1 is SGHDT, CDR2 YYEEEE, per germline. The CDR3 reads CASSLLTGFYNEQFF. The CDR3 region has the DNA TGTGCCAGCAGCTTGCTTACAGGGTTTTACAATGAGCAGTTCTTC.

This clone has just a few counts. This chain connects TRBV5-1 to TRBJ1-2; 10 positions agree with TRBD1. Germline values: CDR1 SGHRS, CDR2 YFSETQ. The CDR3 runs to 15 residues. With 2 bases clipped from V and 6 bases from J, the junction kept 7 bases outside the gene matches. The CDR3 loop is CASSLVGQGLHGYTF. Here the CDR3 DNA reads TGCGCCAGCAGCTTAGTGGGACAGGGGCTGCATGGCTACACCTTC.

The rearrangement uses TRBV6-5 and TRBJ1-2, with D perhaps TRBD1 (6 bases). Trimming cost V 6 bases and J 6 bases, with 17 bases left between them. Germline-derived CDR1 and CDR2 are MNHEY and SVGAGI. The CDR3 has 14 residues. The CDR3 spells CASRQLTGVNGYTF. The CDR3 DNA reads TGTGCCAGCAGACAACTGACAGGCGTTAATGGCTACACCTTC.

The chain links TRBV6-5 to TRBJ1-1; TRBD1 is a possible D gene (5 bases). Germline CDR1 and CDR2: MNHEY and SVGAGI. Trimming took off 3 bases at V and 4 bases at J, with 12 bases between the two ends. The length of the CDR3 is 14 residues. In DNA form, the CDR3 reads TGTGCCAGCAGTTATGATCAGGGTTCCACTGAAGCTTTCTTT. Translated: CASSYDQGSTEAFF.

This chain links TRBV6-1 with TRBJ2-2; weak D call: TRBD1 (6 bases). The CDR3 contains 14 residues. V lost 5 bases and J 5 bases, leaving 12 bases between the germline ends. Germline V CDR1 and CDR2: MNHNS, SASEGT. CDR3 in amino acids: CASSFTGLTGELFF. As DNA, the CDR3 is TGTGCCAGCAGTTTTACAGGGTTAACCGGGGAGCTGTTTTTT.

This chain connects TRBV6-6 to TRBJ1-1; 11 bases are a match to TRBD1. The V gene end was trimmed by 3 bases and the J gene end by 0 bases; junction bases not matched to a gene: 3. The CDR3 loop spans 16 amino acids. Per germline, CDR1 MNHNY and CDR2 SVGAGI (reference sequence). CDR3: CASSYGTGGLNTEAFF. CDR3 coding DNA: TGTGCCAGCAGTTATGGGACAGGGGGTTTGAACACTGAAGCTTTCTTT.